This TCR beta chain was observed in a study of shared clonotypes between healthy human individuals. For the study at large: Donors were two women and a few men aged 18 to 49.

CDR1 and CDR2 (germline): SEHNR, FQNEAQ (reference sequence). CDR3 length: 14 amino acids. V shed 4 bases and J shed 3 bases, with 12 bases lying between them. Authors' analysis steps: With immunoSEQ giving junction-only sequences and no quality scores, filtering differed. Repertoires were generated with immunoSEQ multiplex PCR, while TCRdb's copy carries only in-frame clones and drops some. The V and J calls and clone size were taken over from that table, and D and trimming were inferred from the DNA. The sample includes around 2,000,000 clones, 85% to 95% of them seen just once. This receptor was identified in a man aged 18 to 30 in good health. Sequences were obtained from naive CD4+ T cells sorted from blood. Described subset: CD45RA+ positively selected. The V call is TRBV7-9, the J call TRBJ1-1; unclear D gene. For the CDR3, the DNA is TGTGCCAGCAGCTACAAGACCGCAGACACTGAAGCTTTCTTT. It codes for CASSYKTADTEAFF.